Listed here are 32 T cell receptor beta chains from one sample, sequenced in a study of cytomegalovirus exposure and HLA in healthy donors. It was with 60 Vbeta and 13 Jbeta primers that the PCR ran. Libraries were prepared by immunoSEQ multiplex PCR; TCRdb keeps only in-frame clonotypes and omits some of them. The repertoire includes some 180,000 clones, more than 60% of them detected once, and less than 1.5% sits in the top ten. Sequencing was performed on PBMCs. The receptors stem from a man younger than 35 in good health and CMV-seronegative.

The chain combines TRBV5-4 with TRBJ1-2, with TRBD1 matching over 7 bases. After removal of 0 bases from V and 8 bases from J, the junction contained 7 bases not matched to a gene. Per the germline V gene, CDR1 is SGHNT and CDR2 is YYREEE (reference sequence). This CDR3 has 14 residues. In DNA, the CDR3 is TGTGCCAGCAGCTTGGACAACAGGGGTGGCGGCTACACCTTC. It codes for CASSLDNRGGGYTF.

Regarding this clone: One end of the junction varies from germline; a read error may be responsible. This chain links TRBV7-9 with TRBJ2-7, with D maybe TRBD2 (6 bases). CDR3 length: 12 amino acids. The V gene's germline CDR1 is SEHNR and CDR2 FQNEAQ (reference sequence). CDR3 amino acids: CSSSETGDEQYF. CDR3 coding DNA: TGTTCCAGCAGCGAAACGGGGGACGAGCAGTACTTC.

The chain combines TRBV7-9 with TRBJ2-5; the match to TRBD1 covers 8 bases. This CDR3 contains 15 residues. CDR1 is SEHNR and CDR2 is FQNEAQ in the germline V gene (reference sequence). With V trimmed by 1 base and J by 3 bases, 4 bases remained unmatched. CDR3 sequence reads: CASSLGTGGKETQYF. CDR3 bases: TGTGCCAGCAGCTTAGGTACAGGGGGTAAAGAGACCCAGTACTTC. The full variable domain, its missing parts supplied by reference TRBV7-9 and TRBJ2-5, is DTGVSQNPRHKITKRGQNVTFRCDPISEHNRLYWYRQTLGQGPEFLTYFQNEAQLEKSRLLSDRFSAERPKGSFSTLEIQRTEQGDSAMYLCASSLGTGGKETQYFGPGTRLLVL.

This chain links TRBV27 with TRBJ2-7, with 8 bases lining up with TRBD2. Trimming at V came to 6 bases and at J to 4 bases, leaving 11 bases not matched to a gene. From germline, CDR1 is MNHEY and CDR2 SMNVEV (reference sequence). This CDR3 has 15 residues. The CDR3 DNA reads TGTGCCAGCAGGGGAAGAGGACTAGCAATGTACGAGCAGTACTTC. The encoded protein is CASRGRGLAMYEQYF.

The chain has TRBV28 and TRBJ1-5; TRBD1 matches 8 bases. This CDR3 is built from 14 residues. The ends lost 5 bases at V and 6 bases at J; junction bases unmatched: 6. CDR1 and CDR2 (germline): MDHEN, SYDVKM. CDR3 in amino acids: CASSEDRVFQPQHF. CDR3 nucleotides: TGTGCCAGCAGTGAGGACAGGGTCTTTCAGCCCCAGCATTTT. The full variable domain, its missing parts supplied by reference TRBV28 and TRBJ1-5, is DVKVTQSSRYLVKRTGEKVFLECVQDMDHENMFWYRQDPGLGLRLIYFSYDVKMKEKGDIPEGYSVSREKKERFSLILESASTNQTSMYLCASSEDRVFQPQHFGDGTRLSIL.

V usage is TRBV6-6 and J usage is TRBJ1-6; 9 bases fit TRBD1. This CDR3 contains 15 residues. Germline trimming cut 0 bases from V and 8 bases from J; bases unmatched to any gene: 2. Germline V lookup: CDR1 MNHNY, CDR2 SVGAGI (reference sequence). The CDR3 reads CASSYSRQGDSPLHF. In DNA, the CDR3 is TGTGCCAGCAGTTACTCTCGACAGGGGGATTCACCCCTCCACTTT.

This rearrangement joins TRBV30 to TRBJ1-4; D remains unclear. CDR3 length equals 16 residues. Trimming cost V 0 bases and J 1 base, with 12 bases left between them. Germline V gene sequence: CDR1 GTSNPN, CDR2 SVGIG (reference sequence). CDR3 amino acids: CAWSVGRTRTNEKLFF. Written as DNA, the CDR3 is TGTGCCTGGAGTGTCGGGAGGACGCGAACTAATGAAAAACTGTTTTTT.

The chain links TRBV6-6 to TRBJ2-3; D is possibly TRBD1 (5 bases). Germline lookup yields CDR1 MNHNY and CDR2 SVGAGI (reference sequence). The CDR3 length is 15 residues. With 0 bases removed from V and 1 base from J, the gap between germline ends came to 8 bases. CDR3 region: CASSYSSRGTDTQYF. The DNA of the CDR3 is TGTGCCAGCAGTTACTCGTCCAGGGGCACAGATACGCAGTATTTT.

The V and J genes are TRBV12-5 and TRBJ2-3; D not resolved. Germline V gene sequence: CDR1 LGHNT, CDR2 FRNRAP. Between the trimmed V and J ends, which lost 0 bases and 3 bases, there was a span of 13 bases. The CDR3 has 16 amino acids. Here the CDR3 DNA reads TGTGCTAGTGGTTTGGTCCTTCGGAGTCGAACAGATACGCAGTATTTT. Amino acid sequence: CASGLVLRSRTDTQYF.

V and J are TRBV5-4 and TRBJ2-5; 7 nucleotides match TRBD2. Germline CDR1 and CDR2: SGHNT and YYREEE (reference sequence). The J segment lost 4 bases and the V segment lost 1 base, leaving 1 base of the junction unmatched. The CDR3 covers 13 residues. DNA of the CDR3: TGTGCCAGCAGCTTGTGGGAGGGAGAGACCCAGTACTTC. Protein: CASSLWEGETQYF.

The genes are TRBV15 and TRBJ2-1; D not resolved. This CDR3 is built from 14 residues. The V gene lost 0 bases and the J gene lost 4 bases, with 7 bases spanning the gap. Germline V lookup: CDR1 LNHNV, CDR2 YYDKDF (reference sequence). The CDR3, as DNA: TGTGCCACCAGCAGAGACGCACAGTACAATGAGCAGTTCTTC. Translated, it gives CATSRDAQYNEQFF.

The gene calls are TRBV27 and TRBJ1-2, with 10 nucleotides matching TRBD1. The CDR3 extends over 18 amino acids. Per germline, CDR1 MNHEY and CDR2 SMNVEV (reference sequence). The junction had 14 bases not matched to a gene; V was cut back by 4 bases and J by 3 bases. CDR3 bases: TGTGCCAGCAGTTCCGCCTTAGATCGGACAGGGGGGTACTATGGCTACACCTTC. It specifies CASSSALDRTGGYYGYTF.

On this clone: Mismatch with germline at one junction end may stem from a read error. The chain is built from TRBV7-9 and TRBJ1-1; unclear D gene. Germline lookup yields CDR1 SEHNR and CDR2 FQNEAQ (reference sequence). This CDR3 is built from 13 residues. The CDR3 reads CSSSSSSGTEAFF. Here the CDR3 DNA reads TGTTCCAGCAGCTCGTCCTCGGGGACTGAAGCTTTCTTT.

The rearrangement joins TRBV2 to TRBJ1-3, with 7 bases that match TRBD1. The CDR3 length is 16 residues. The junction had 9 bases not matched to a gene; V was cut back by 6 bases and J by 1 base. Germline values: CDR1 SNHLY, CDR2 FYNNEI. The CDR3 DNA reads as TGTGCCAGCAGCCCTGAGACAGGGACTTCTGGAAACACCATATATTTT. The encoded protein is CASSPETGTSGNTIYF.

The chain has TRBV15 and TRBJ2-1; 9 bases agree with TRBD2. V was pared by 3 bases and J by 4 bases, with 10 bases of the junction left unmatched. CDR1 and CDR2 (germline): LNHNV, YYDKDF (reference sequence). This CDR3 region has 17 residues. CDR3 region: CATSRIGLRGGYNEQFF. The CDR3 coding sequence is TGTGCCACCAGCAGGATAGGCCTGCGGGGGGGGTACAATGAGCAGTTCTTC.

This rearrangement joins TRBV5-4 to TRBJ2-1; TRBD2 matches at 12 bases. V shed 0 bases, J shed 9 bases, and the junction held 7 bases outside the gene matches. CDR3 length equals 16 residues. Per germline, CDR1 SGHNT and CDR2 YYREEE (reference sequence). CDR3 in DNA: TGTGCCAGCAGCTTGGGACTAGCGGGAGCGGATAGTGAGCAGTTCTTC. This gives the protein CASSLGLAGADSEQFF.

The chain joins TRBV9 to TRBJ2-5, with D unresolved. V lost 2 bases, J lost 1 base, and 9 bases lay in between. The CDR3 length is 14 residues. CDR1 is SGDLS and CDR2 is YYNGEE in the germline V gene. The CDR3 protein is CASSVSSTQETQYF. The DNA for the CDR3 is TGTGCCAGCAGCGTGAGCTCTACCCAAGAGACCCAGTACTTC. The whole variable domain, filled in from reference TRBV9 and TRBJ2-5, reads DSGVTQTPKHLITATGQRVTLRCSPRSGDLSVYWYQQSLDQGLQFLIQYYNGEERAKGNILERFSAQQFPDLHSELNLSSLELGDSALYFCASSVSSTQETQYFGPGTRLLVL.

This rearrangement joins TRBV7-8 to TRBJ2-1; 16 nucleotides agree with TRBD2. The CDR3 has 19 amino acids. Germline V gene sequence: CDR1 SGHVS, CDR2 FQNEAQ. The V segment lost 3 bases and the J segment 7 bases; nucleotides outside the gene matches: 12. This CDR3 is CASSLNPGTSGRAANEQFF. Here the CDR3 DNA reads TGTGCCAGCAGCTTGAACCCTGGGACTAGCGGGAGGGCCGCGAATGAGCAGTTCTTC. The full variable domain, rest sourced from reference TRBV7-8 and TRBJ2-1, is GAGVSQSPRYKVAKRGQDVALRCDPISGHVSLFWYQQALGQGPEFLTYFQNEAQLDKSGLPSDRFFAERPEGSVSTLKIQRTQQEDSAVYLCASSLNPGTSGRAANEQFFGPGTRLTVL.

The CDR3 DNA reads TGTGCCAGCACCCAGAGGGGGGGGGAAGGCAAAAACATTCAGTACTTC. Encoded protein: CASTQRGGEGKNIQYF. The V call is TRBV6-6, the J call TRBJ2-4; weak D call: TRBD2 (7 bases). This CDR3 is 16 amino acids long. V was trimmed by 7 bases and J by 3 bases, leaving 19 bases between them. Germline CDR1 and CDR2: MNHNY and SVGAGI (reference sequence).

V and J are TRBV5-1 and TRBJ1-1; D may be TRBD1 (6 bases). The V gene lost 1 base and the J gene lost 0 bases, with 22 bases spanning the gap. The V gene's germline CDR1 is SGHRS and CDR2 YFSETQ. The CDR3 extends over 19 amino acids. The CDR3 sequence: CASSLSAGVAIKLNTEAFF. CDR3 bases: TGCGCCAGCAGCTTGTCGGCAGGGGTCGCTATCAAATTGAACACTGAAGCTTTCTTT. Looking up the rest from reference TRBV5-1 and TRBJ1-1 gives the full variable domain: KAGVTQTPRYLIKTRGQQVTLSCSPISGHRSVSWYQQTPGQGLQFLFEYFSETQRNKGNFPGRFSGRQFSNSRSEMNVSTLELGDSALYLCASSLSAGVAIKLNTEAFFGQGTRLTVV.

This sequence joins TRBV2 and TRBJ2-5, with D perhaps matching TRBD1 (6 bases). The end of the DNA fits TRBJ2-7 better, so the J call may be wrong. The length of the CDR3 is 12 residues. The germline gives CDR1 SNHLY, CDR2 FYNNEI. The CDR3 bases are TGTGCCAGCATGGGGGACACCTACGAGCAGTACTTC. Translation: CASMGDTYEQYF.

The chain couples TRBV5-8 to TRBJ2-3, with a weak D call TRBD2 (6 bases). The germline V gene has CDR1 SGHTS and CDR2 YDEGEE. This CDR3 comprises 15 residues. V gave up 1 base and J gave up 6 bases, with 15 bases separating them. CDR3 amino acids: CASSLWQGGRDTQYF. CDR3 coding DNA: TGTGCCAGCAGCTTGTGGCAGGGAGGTCGGGATACGCAGTATTTT.

The CDR3 is CASSTPGGSAKNIQYF. The CDR3 DNA reads as TGTGCCAGCAGCACCCCAGGGGGCAGCGCCAAAAACATTCAGTACTTC. The genes are TRBV7-9 and TRBJ2-4; 8 bases fit TRBD1. The V gene end was trimmed by 5 bases and the J gene end by 1 base; junction bases not matched to a gene: 7. The CDR3 sequence is 16 residues long. CDR1 is SEHNR, CDR2 FQNEAQ, per germline (reference sequence). Full variable domain (remainder filled in from reference TRBV7-9 and TRBJ2-4): DTGVSQNPRHKITKRGQNVTFRCDPISEHNRLYWYRQTLGQGPEFLTYFQNEAQLEKSRLLSDRFSAERPKGSFSTLEIQRTEQGDSAMYLCASSTPGGSAKNIQYFGAGTRLSVL.

This chain connects TRBV18 to TRBJ1-1; no definite D call. Germline assignment: CDR1 KGHSH and CDR2 LQKENI. Trimming stripped 6 bases from V and 1 base from J, with 9 bases between. The CDR3 runs 13 residues. The CDR3 nucleotides are TGTGCCAGCTCTCTACCAGGGAACACTGAAGCTTTCTTT. Encoded protein: CASSLPGNTEAFF.

This chain connects TRBV7-9 to TRBJ2-3; TRBD2 matches 9 bases. The V gene end was trimmed by 5 bases and the J gene end by 2 bases; junction bases not matched to a gene: 8. CDR3 size: 16 residues. Germline CDR1 SEHNR, CDR2 FQNEAQ (reference sequence). The CDR3 DNA is TGTGCCAGCAGCCCGGGACTAGCAGATTTCACAGATACGCAGTATTTT. This translates into CASSPGLADFTDTQYF.

The CDR3 loop is CASSLVSYEQYF. Written as DNA, the CDR3 is TGTGCCAGCAGCTTAGTCTCGTACGAGCAGTACTTC. This sequence joins TRBV7-9 and TRBJ2-5; the D is unclear. Near its end, the DNA agrees better with TRBJ2-7, so the J call may be wrong. The CDR3 has 12 amino acids. Germline-derived CDR1 and CDR2 are SEHNR and FQNEAQ (reference sequence).

V and J are TRBV29-1 and TRBJ1-1; D gene ambiguous. Trimming shortened V by 6 bases and J by 0 bases, and 11 bases separated the two germline ends. The CDR3 is 13 amino acids. Looked up from germline, CDR1 is SQVTM and CDR2 is ANQGSEA. CDR3 DNA: TGCAGCGTCGTAACGGTAATGAACACTGAAGCTTTCTTT. Its translation is CSVVTVMNTEAFF.

This chain links TRBV19 with TRBJ1-2; no clear D gene. The CDR3 runs to 12 residues. Germline-derived CDR1 and CDR2 are LNHDA and SQIVND (reference sequence). V lost 5 bases and J lost 8, with 12 bases in between. The CDR3 region is CASSFRQEGYTF. The CDR3 coding sequence is TGTGCCAGTAGTTTCCGCCAGGAAGGCTACACCTTC.

The CDR3 loop is CASSLGVGAGDIQYF. The CDR3 bases are TGTGCCAGCAGCTTAGGGGTGGGGGCAGGAGACATTCAGTACTTC. This rearrangement joins TRBV7-2 to TRBJ2-4; TRBD1 might be the D (6 bases). This CDR3 contains 15 residues. The germline gives CDR1 SGHTA, CDR2 FQGNSA. Trimming shortened V by 1 base and J by 8 bases, and 15 bases separated the two germline ends.

On this clone: An end of the junction differs from the germline gene, which may be a read error. V and J are TRBV13 and TRBJ2-5; D may be TRBD2 (6 bases). The J call may be mistaken, given a closer DNA end match to TRBJ2-7. Germline V gives CDR1 PRHDT, CDR2 FYEKMQ (reference sequence). The CDR3 loop spans 14 amino acids. CDR3 bases: TGTGCCAGCAGTTTAGCGGCTAGCTCCTACGAGCAGTACTTC. Translation: CASSLAASSYEQYF.

This clone has a handful of counts. The chain links TRBV4-3 to TRBJ2-7; 11 bases line up with TRBD1. The CDR3 consists of 16 residues. Germline V CDR1 and CDR2: LGHNA, YSLEER. V dropped 4 bases and J dropped 2; count of bases not matched to a gene: 7. The CDR3 DNA reads TGCGCCAGCAGCCCCGATCGGGGACAGGGGGCCTACGAGCAGTACTTC. Translating gives CASSPDRGQGAYEQYF.

V is TRBV18 and J is TRBJ1-2, with 7 bases fitting TRBD1. The CDR3 is made up of 14 amino acids. The V gene's germline CDR1 is KGHSH and CDR2 LQKENI. The J segment lost 2 bases and the V segment lost 4 bases, leaving 4 bases of the junction unmatched. Here the CDR3 DNA reads TGTGCCAGCTCACAGGGACAGCGAAACTATGGCTACACCTTC. Translating gives CASSQGQRNYGYTF.